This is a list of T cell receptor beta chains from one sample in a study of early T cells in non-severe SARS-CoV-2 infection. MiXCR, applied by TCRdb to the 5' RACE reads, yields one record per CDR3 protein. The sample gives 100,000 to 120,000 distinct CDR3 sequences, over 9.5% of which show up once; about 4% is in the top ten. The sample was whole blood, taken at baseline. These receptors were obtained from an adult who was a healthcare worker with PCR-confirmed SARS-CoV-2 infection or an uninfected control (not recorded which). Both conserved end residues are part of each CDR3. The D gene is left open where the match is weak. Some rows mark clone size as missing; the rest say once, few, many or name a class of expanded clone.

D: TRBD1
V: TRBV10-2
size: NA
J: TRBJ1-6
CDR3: CASRDRGNSYNSPLHF
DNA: TGCGCCAGCCGGGACAGGGGAAATTCCTATAATTCACCCCTCCACTTT

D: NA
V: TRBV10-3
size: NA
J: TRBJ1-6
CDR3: CAISETRPGFYISPLHF
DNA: TGTGCCATCAGTGAGACGCGTCCCGGGTTCTATATTTCACCCCTCCACTTT

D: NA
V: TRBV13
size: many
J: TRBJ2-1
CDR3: CASSLTGTASYNEQFF
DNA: TGTGCCAGCAGCTTAACCGGGACCGCCTCCTACAATGAGCAGTTCTTC

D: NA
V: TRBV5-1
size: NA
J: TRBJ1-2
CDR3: CASSAGPPNRNGYTF
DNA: TGCGCCAGCAGCGCCGGGCCCCCGAACAGGAATGGCTACACCTTC

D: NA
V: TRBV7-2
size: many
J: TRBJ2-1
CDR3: CASSFAYRDNEQFF
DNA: TGTGCCAGCAGCTTCGCCTATAGGGACAATGAGCAGTTCTTC

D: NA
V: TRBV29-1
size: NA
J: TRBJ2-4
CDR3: CSVEELDSEYF
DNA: TGCAGCGTTGAAGAGTTGGACTCAGAGTACTTC

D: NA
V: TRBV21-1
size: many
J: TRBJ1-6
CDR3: CASSTRTGAHSPLHF
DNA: TGTGCCAGCAGCACCCGGACAGGAGCCCATTCACCCCTCCACTTT

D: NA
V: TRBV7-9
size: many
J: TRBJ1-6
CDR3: CASSGQESSYNSPLHF
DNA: TGTGCCAGCAGCGGGCAGGAAAGCTCCTATAATTCACCCCTCCACTTT

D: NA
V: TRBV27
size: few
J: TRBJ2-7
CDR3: CASSSPDRRAYEQYF
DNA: TGTGCCAGCAGTTCCCCCGACAGGAGAGCCTACGAGCAGTACTTC

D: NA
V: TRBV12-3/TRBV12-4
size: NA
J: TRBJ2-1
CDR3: CASTPRRVGAHNEQFF
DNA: TGTGCCAGCACCCCAAGGCGGGTAGGGGCCCACAATGAGCAGTTCTTC

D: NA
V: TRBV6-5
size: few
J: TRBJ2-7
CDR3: CASRDGYEQYF
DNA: TGTGCCAGCAGGGACGGCTACGAGCAGTACTTC

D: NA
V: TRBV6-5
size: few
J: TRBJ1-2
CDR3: CASSLTQGFYGYTF
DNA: TGTGCCAGCAGCCTAACACAGGGCTTCTATGGCTACACCTTC

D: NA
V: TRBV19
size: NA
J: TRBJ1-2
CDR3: CASSPGTPNYGYTF
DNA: TGTGCCAGTAGTCCCGGGACACCTAACTATGGCTACACCTTC